This entry lists 9 T cell receptor beta chains sequenced from one sample in a study of shared clonotypes between healthy human individuals. Only in-frame clones appear in the TCRdb table, and some are missing; sequencing was by immunoSEQ multiplex PCR. Among over a million clones listed, around 82% were seen once. Sequences were obtained from memory CD4+ T cells from PBMCs. Subset described: CD45RA-negative fraction. The receptors stem from a man between 18 and 29 years old in good health. Some clones in this sample may be carry-over from other donors' samples.

This clone came up a few times. A read error is the likely source, as a far larger clone sits one nucleotide away. This CDR3 is CSIWTSPGSYNEQFF. In nucleotides, the CDR3 is TGCAGCATATGGACTAGCCCAGGCTCCTACAATGAGCAGTTCTTC. The rearrangement links TRBV29-1 to TRBJ2-1, with 8 bases that match TRBD2. This CDR3 is built from 15 residues. Germline trimming cut 8 bases from V and 0 bases from J; bases unmatched to any gene: 9. CDR1 and CDR2 (germline): SQVTM, ANQGSEA.

This chain links TRBV21-1 with TRBJ1-1; TRBD1 is taken as the D call from the table, unchecked against the DNA. TRBV21-1 is an annotated pseudogene. The CDR3 is 15 residues long. In nucleotides, the CDR3 is TGTGCCAGCAGCAAACGGACAGGGAGGAACACTGAAGCTTTCTTT. It encodes CASSKRTGRNTEAFF.

This rearrangement joins TRBV28 to TRBJ1-5; the D is unclear. From germline, CDR1 is MDHEN and CDR2 SYDVKM. The length of the CDR3 is 15 residues. V was trimmed by 6 bases and J by 4 bases, leaving 16 bases between them. CDR3 nucleotide sequence: TGTGCCAGCAGCGCACAAACAGTCATTAATCAGCCCCAGCATTTT. Protein: CASSAQTVINQPQHF.

The rearrangement links TRBV4-2 to TRBJ2-5; 12 bases fit TRBD1. The germline V gene encodes CDR1 LGHNA and CDR2 YNFKEQ. This CDR3 is built from 16 residues. V lost 1 base, J lost 5 bases, and 5 bases stayed unmatched. CDR3: CASSQAGTGGGETQYF. In nucleotides, the CDR3 is TGTGCCAGCAGCCAAGCCGGGACAGGGGGCGGCGAGACCCAGTACTTC.

The V and J genes are TRBV29-1 and TRBJ2-3, with 13 bases aligning to TRBD2. Germline V gene lookup returns CDR1 SQVTM and CDR2 ANQGSEA. With 6 bases clipped from V and 3 bases from J, the junction kept 6 bases outside the gene matches. CDR3 length: 15 residues. The CDR3 DNA follows: TGCAGCGTAACCGGGACTAGCGGGGCAACAGATACGCAGTATTTT. Its translation is CSVTGTSGATDTQYF.

The rearrangement uses TRBV19 and TRBJ2-7; D remains ambiguous. The germline V gene encodes CDR1 LNHDA and CDR2 SQIVND (reference sequence). The V gene lost 3 bases and the J gene lost 3 bases, with 12 bases spanning the gap. This CDR3 is 14 amino acids long. CDR3 region: CASSIGPGRYEQYF. The CDR3 nucleotides are TGTGCCAGTAGTATTGGGCCGGGCCGCTACGAGCAGTACTTC.

V usage is TRBV7-9 and J usage is TRBJ2-7; D not resolved. The CDR3 runs 15 residues. Per the germline V gene, CDR1 is SEHNR and CDR2 is FQNEAQ (reference sequence). Trimming left V 1 base short and J 7 bases short, with 17 bases between. CDR3 nucleotide sequence: TGTGCCAGCAGCTTAGTAGGATTGTCCGGTAGGGAGCAGTACTTC. Translated: CASSLVGLSGREQYF.

The V gene is TRBV10-3, the J gene TRBJ2-2, with 8 bases identical to TRBD2. V lost 2 bases and J lost 5; bases outside the gene matches: 16. In germline, CDR1 is ENHRY, CDR2 SYGVKD. The CDR3 totals 19 residues. The CDR3 spells CAISERLASRGLGTGELFF. CDR3 DNA: TGTGCCATCAGTGAGCGACTAGCGTCCAGAGGGTTAGGAACCGGGGAGCTGTTTTTT.

In DNA, the CDR3 is TGTGCCAGCAGTGACGGGACGGAGGTTGAGCAGTACTTC. This gives the protein CASSDGTEVEQYF. The rearrangement uses TRBV2 and TRBJ2-7; D possibly uses TRBD1 or TRBD2 (5 bases each). Germline V gives CDR1 SNHLY, CDR2 FYNNEI. The CDR3 runs 13 residues. The ends were cut back, 3 bases at V and 7 bases at J, with 13 bases in the middle.